One sample yielded the 12 T cell receptor beta chains listed below, sequenced in a study of cytomegalovirus exposure and HLA in healthy donors. 13 Jbeta primers and 60 Vbeta primers were used for the PCR. TCRdb keeps only in-frame clones here, not all; method: immunoSEQ multiplex PCR. The sample holds some 120,000 clones, 77% seen once. Sequencing used PBMCs. Receptors were obtained from a man between 18 and 35 years old in good health and CMV-seropositive.

The rearrangement links TRBV9 to TRBJ1-2; D gene uncertain. The germline V and J ends were trimmed by 3 bases and 0 bases, with 12 bases remaining between them. The CDR3 extends over 15 amino acids. The germline V gene has CDR1 SGDLS and CDR2 YYNGEE. The CDR3 is CASSEWSGANYGYTF. In DNA form, the CDR3 reads TGTGCCAGCAGCGAATGGTCCGGAGCTAACTATGGCTACACCTTC.

This chain links TRBV9 with TRBJ2-1, with 13 nucleotides matching TRBD2. CDR1 SGDLS and CDR2 YYNGEE come from the germline V gene. The ends lost 4 bases at V and 8 bases at J; junction bases unmatched: 6. There are 15 residues in the CDR3. DNA of the CDR3: TGTGCCAGCAGCCGGACTAGCGGGAGCTCTGATGAGCAGTTCTTC. Protein product: CASSRTSGSSDEQFF.

The V and J genes are TRBV6-4 and TRBJ1-1; D gene unclear. The CDR3 consists of 13 residues. V lost 4 bases to trimming and J lost 4 bases, with 10 bases between them. Germline CDR1 and CDR2: MRHNA and SNTAGT. CDR3 DNA sequence: TGTGCCAGCAGTGCTCAGGTGTCCACTGAAGCTTTCTTT. Residues: CASSAQVSTEAFF.

The chain is built from TRBV6-5 and TRBJ2-1; D is undetermined. This CDR3 has 12 residues. The V and J ends lost 7 bases and 2 bases respectively, with 6 bases between them. Germline CDR1 and CDR2: MNHEY and SVGAGI. CDR3 in amino acids: CASITAYNEQFF. In DNA, the CDR3 is TGTGCCAGCATTACAGCCTACAATGAGCAGTTCTTC.

The chain combines TRBV6-1 with TRBJ1-2; TRBD1 might be the D (5 bases). The germline CDR1 and CDR2 sequences are MNHNS and SASEGT. Trimming shortened V by 4 bases and J by 4 bases, and 16 bases separated the two germline ends. There are 15 residues in the CDR3. The CDR3 DNA follows: TGTGCCAGCAGTGGGGTTTTAGGGGCTGGCTATGGCTACACCTTC. It specifies CASSGVLGAGYGYTF.

J is TRBJ1-4 and V is TRBV5-1; a possible D gene is TRBD1 (5 bases). Trimming removed 0 bases at V and 0 bases at J, with 9 bases between. The CDR3 sequence is 16 residues long. Per germline, CDR1 SGHRS and CDR2 YFSETQ. CDR3 nucleotides: TGCGCCAGCAGCTTGGGCGAAGGGGCAACTAATGAAAAACTGTTTTTT. Residues: CASSLGEGATNEKLFF.

The chain employs TRBV12-5 and TRBJ2-2; 7 nucleotides align to TRBD1. J lost 5 bases, V lost 4 bases, and 13 bases had no gene match. Per germline, CDR1 LGHNT and CDR2 FRNRAP. The CDR3 is 17 amino acids. CDR3 sequence: CASGSPPGQSKTGELFF. The CDR3, as DNA: TGTGCTAGTGGTTCGCCCCCGGGACAGAGTAAAACCGGGGAGCTGTTTTTT.

V is TRBV5-1 and J is TRBJ2-7, with 9 positions matching TRBD2. The length of the CDR3 is 19 residues. The germline V gene has CDR1 SGHRS and CDR2 YFSETQ. The trim removed 0 bases at V and 3 bases at J, leaving 16 bases unmatched. The CDR3 sequence is CASSLVMAGGAPLGYEQYF. CDR3 nucleotides: TGCGCCAGCAGCTTGGTAATGGCGGGAGGGGCCCCCCTAGGCTACGAGCAGTACTTC.

The J gene is TRBJ2-5, the V gene TRBV5-1, with D possibly TRBD2 on 7 matching bases. Germline V gene data show CDR1 as SGHRS and CDR2 as YFSETQ. This CDR3 is 14 amino acids long. V lost 4 bases and J lost 1, with 11 bases in between. The CDR3 DNA reads as TGCGCCAGCAGCAAAGGGGGGGCCCAAGAGACCCAGTACTTC. It specifies CASSKGGAQETQYF.

The rearrangement links TRBV27 to TRBJ2-5; D perhaps matches TRBD1 (5 bases). V dropped 4 bases and J dropped 1 base, with 13 bases sitting between them. CDR1 and CDR2 (germline): MNHEY, SMNVEV (reference sequence). The CDR3 runs 15 residues. The DNA for the CDR3 is TGTGCCAGCAGTTCCATAGGACAAATCCAAGAGACCCAGTACTTC. It encodes CASSSIGQIQETQYF.

The V and J genes are TRBV27 and TRBJ2-3; D gene unclear. The V end was cut by 8 bases, the J end by 6 bases, with 9 bases between. This CDR3 region has 11 residues. Germline-derived CDR1 and CDR2 are MNHEY and SMNVEV (reference sequence). CDR3 nucleotide sequence: TGTGCCAGCCAAACTTCGGATACGCAGTATTTT. The encoded protein is CASQTSDTQYF.

As for this clone: Other DNA sequences of this sample code for an identical CDR3. The V and J genes are TRBV5-1 and TRBJ1-1; D uncertain. The length of the CDR3 is 13 residues. V was shortened by 0 bases and J by 3 bases, with 6 bases between the two germline ends. Germline V gives CDR1 SGHRS, CDR2 YFSETQ. CDR3 coding DNA: TGCGCCAGCAGCTTGGCCGGGGACACTGAAGCTTTCTTT. Protein product: CASSLAGDTEAFF.